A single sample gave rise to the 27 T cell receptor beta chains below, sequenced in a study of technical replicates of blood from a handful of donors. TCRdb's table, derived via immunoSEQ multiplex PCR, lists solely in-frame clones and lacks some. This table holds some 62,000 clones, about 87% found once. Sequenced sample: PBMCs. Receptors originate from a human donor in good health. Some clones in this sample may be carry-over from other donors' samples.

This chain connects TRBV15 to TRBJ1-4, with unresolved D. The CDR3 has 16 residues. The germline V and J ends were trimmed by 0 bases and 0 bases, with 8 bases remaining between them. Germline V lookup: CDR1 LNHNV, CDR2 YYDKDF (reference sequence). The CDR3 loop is CATSRDRSATNEKLFF. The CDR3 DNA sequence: TGTGCCACCAGCAGAGATCGGTCCGCAACTAATGAAAAACTGTTTTTT.

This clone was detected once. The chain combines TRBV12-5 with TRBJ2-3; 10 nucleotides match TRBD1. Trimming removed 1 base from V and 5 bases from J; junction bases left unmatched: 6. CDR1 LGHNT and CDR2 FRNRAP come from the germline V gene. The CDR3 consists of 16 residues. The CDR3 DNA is TGTGCTAGTGGTTTGGGAAGGAGGGACAGGGGAGATACGCAGTATTTT. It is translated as CASGLGRRDRGDTQYF.

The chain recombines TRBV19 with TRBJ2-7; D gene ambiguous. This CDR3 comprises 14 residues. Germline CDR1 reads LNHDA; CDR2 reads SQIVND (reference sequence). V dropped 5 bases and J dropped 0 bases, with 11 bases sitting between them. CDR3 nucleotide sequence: TGTGCCAGTAGTGGGCCCCCCCTCTCCTACGAGCAGTACTTC. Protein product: CASSGPPLSYEQYF.

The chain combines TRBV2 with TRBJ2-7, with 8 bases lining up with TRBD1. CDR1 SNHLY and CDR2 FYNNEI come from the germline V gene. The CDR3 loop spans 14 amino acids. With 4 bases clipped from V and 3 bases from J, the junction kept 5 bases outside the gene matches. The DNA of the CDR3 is TGTGCCAGCAGTGGACAGGGGTCATACTACGAGCAGTACTTC. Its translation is CASSGQGSYYEQYF.

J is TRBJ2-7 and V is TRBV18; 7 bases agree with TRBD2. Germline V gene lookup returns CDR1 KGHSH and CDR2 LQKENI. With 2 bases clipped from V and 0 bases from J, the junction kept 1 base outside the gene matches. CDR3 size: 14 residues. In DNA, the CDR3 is TGTGCCAGCTCACCAGGGGAGGGCTCCTACGAGCAGTACTTC. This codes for CASSPGEGSYEQYF.

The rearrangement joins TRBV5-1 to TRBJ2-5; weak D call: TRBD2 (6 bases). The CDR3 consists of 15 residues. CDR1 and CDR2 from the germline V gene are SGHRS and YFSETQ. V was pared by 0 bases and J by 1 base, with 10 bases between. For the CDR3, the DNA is TGCGCCAGCAGCTTGGTTCCGGGAGTCCAAGAGACCCAGTACTTC. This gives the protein CASSLVPGVQETQYF. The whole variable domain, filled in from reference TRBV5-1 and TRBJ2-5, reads KAGVTQTPRYLIKTRGQQVTLSCSPISGHRSVSWYQQTPGQGLQFLFEYFSETQRNKGNFPGRFSGRQFSNSRSEMNVSTLELGDSALYLCASSLVPGVQETQYFGPGTRLLVL.

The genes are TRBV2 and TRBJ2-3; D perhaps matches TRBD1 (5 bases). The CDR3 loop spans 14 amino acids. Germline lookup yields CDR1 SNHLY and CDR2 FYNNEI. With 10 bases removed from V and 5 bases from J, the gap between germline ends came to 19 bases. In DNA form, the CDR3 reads TGTGCCACTGGTAAGACCACCGACAGAGATACGCAGTATTTT. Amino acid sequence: CATGKTTDRDTQYF.

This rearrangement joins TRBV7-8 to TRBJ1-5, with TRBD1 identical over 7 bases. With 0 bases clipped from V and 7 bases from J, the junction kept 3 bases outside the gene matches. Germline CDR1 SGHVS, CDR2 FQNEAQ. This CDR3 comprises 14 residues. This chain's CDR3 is CASSLAGTAQPQHF. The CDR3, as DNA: TGTGCCAGCAGCTTAGCCGGGACAGCCCAGCCCCAGCATTTT.

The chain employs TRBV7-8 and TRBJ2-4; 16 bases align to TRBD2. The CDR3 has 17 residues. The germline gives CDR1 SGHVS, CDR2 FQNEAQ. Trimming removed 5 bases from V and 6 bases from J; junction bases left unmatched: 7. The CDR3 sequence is CASSRGLAGGQGNIQYF. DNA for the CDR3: TGTGCCAGCAGCCGGGGACTAGCGGGGGGGCAGGGAAACATTCAGTACTTC.

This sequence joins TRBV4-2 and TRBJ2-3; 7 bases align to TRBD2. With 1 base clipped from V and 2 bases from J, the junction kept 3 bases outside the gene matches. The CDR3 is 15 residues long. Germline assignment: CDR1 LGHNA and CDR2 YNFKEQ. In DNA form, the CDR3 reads TGTGCCAGCAGCCAAGCGGGGGGAAACACAGATACGCAGTATTTT. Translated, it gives CASSQAGGNTDTQYF.

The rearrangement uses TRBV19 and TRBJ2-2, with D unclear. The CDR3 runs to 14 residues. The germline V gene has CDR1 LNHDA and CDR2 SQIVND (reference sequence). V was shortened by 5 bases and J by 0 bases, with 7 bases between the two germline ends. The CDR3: CASSLTTNTGELFF. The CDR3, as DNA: TGTGCCAGTAGTCTCACTACGAACACCGGGGAGCTGTTTTTT.

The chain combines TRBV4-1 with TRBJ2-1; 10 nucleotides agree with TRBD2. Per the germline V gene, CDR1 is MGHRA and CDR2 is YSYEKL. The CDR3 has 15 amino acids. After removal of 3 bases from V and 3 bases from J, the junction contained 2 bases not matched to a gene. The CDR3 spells CASSHLAGGYNEQFF. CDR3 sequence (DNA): TGCGCCAGCAGCCATTTAGCGGGAGGCTACAATGAGCAGTTCTTC.

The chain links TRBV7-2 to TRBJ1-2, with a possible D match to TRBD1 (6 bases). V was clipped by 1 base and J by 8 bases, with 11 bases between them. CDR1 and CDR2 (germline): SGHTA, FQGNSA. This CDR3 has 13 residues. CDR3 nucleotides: TGTGCCAGCAGCTTAGAGGCCAGGGGCGGCTACACCTTC. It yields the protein CASSLEARGGYTF.

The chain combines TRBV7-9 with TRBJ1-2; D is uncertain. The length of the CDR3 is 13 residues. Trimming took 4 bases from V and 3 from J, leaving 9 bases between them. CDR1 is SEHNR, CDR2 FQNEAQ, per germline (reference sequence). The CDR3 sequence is CASSSPYYYGYTF. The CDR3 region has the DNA TGTGCCAGCAGCTCGCCTTACTACTATGGCTACACCTTC.

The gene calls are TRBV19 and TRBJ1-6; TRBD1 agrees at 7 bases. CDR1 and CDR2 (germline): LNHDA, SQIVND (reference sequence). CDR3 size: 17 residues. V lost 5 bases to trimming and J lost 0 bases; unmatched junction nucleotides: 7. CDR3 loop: CASSPGGTYSYNSPLHF. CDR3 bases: TGTGCCAGTAGTCCAGGGGGGACATACTCCTATAATTCACCCCTCCACTTT. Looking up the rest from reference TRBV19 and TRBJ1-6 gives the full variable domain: DGGITQSPKYLFRKEGQNVTLSCEQNLNHDAMYWYRQDPGQGLRLIYYSQIVNDFQKGDIAEGYSVSREKKESFPLTVTSAQKNPTAFYLCASSPGGTYSYNSPLHFGNGTRLTVT.

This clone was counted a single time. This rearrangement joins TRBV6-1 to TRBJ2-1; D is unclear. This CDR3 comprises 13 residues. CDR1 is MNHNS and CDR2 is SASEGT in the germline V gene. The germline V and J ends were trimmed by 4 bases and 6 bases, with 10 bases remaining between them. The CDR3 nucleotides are TGTGCCAGCAGTGGAACCCTCGGCAATGAGCAGTTCTTC. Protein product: CASSGTLGNEQFF.

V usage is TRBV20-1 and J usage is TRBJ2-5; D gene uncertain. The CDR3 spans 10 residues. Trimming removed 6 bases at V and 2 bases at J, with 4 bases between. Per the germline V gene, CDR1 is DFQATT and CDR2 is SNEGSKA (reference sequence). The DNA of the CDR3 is TGCAGTGCCGGTCAAGAGACCCAGTACTTC. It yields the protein CSAGQETQYF.

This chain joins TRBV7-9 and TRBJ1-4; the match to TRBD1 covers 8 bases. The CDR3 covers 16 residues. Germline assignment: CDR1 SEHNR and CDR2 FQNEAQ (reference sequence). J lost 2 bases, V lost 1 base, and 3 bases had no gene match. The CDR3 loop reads CASSLVRGPTNEKLFF. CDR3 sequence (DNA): TGTGCCAGCAGCTTAGTCAGGGGGCCTACTAATGAAAAACTGTTTTTT.

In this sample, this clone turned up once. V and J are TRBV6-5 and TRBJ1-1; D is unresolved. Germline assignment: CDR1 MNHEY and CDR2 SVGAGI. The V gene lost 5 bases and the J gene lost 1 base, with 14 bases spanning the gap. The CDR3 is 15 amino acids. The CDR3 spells CASSPPAIGNTEAFF. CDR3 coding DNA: TGTGCCAGCAGTCCGCCCGCAATCGGGAACACTGAAGCTTTCTTT.

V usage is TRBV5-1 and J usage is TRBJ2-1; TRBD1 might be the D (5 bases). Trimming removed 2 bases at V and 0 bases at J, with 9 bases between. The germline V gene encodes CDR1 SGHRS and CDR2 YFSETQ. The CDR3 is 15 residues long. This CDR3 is CASSFQGTSYNEQFF. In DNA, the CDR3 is TGCGCCAGCAGCTTCCAGGGCACCTCCTACAATGAGCAGTTCTTC.

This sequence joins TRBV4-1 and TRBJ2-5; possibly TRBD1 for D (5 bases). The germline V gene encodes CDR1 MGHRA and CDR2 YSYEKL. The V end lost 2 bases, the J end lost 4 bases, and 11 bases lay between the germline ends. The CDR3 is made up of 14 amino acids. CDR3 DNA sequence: TGCGCCAGCAGCCAAAGATCCCAGGGAGAGACCCAGTACTTC. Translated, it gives CASSQRSQGETQYF.

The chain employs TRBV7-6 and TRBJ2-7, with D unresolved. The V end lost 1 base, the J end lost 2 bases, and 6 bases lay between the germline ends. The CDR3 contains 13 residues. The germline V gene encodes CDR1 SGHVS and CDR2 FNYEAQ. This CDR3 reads CASSLGYTYEQYF. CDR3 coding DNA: TGTGCCAGCAGCTTAGGTTATACCTACGAGCAGTACTTC.

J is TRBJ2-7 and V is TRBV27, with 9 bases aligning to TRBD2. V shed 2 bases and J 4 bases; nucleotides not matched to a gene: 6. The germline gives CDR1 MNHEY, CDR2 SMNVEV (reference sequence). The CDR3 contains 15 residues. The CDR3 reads CASSLVRGGEYEQYF. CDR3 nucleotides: TGTGCCAGCAGTTTAGTGCGGGGGGGCGAGTACGAGCAGTACTTC.

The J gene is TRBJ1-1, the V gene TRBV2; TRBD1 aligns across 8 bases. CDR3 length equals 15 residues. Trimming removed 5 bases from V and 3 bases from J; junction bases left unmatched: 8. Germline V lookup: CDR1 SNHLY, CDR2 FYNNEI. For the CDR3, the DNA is TGTGCCAGCAGTCGACAGGGGATGGGGGACACTGAAGCTTTCTTT. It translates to CASSRQGMGDTEAFF.

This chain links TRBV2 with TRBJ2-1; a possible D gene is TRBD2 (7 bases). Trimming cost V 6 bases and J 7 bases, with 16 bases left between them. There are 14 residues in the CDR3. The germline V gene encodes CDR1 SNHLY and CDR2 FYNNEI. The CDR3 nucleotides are TGTGCCAGCAGAGGGGGAGGGTCCTTTAATGAGCAGTTCTTC. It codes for CASRGGGSFNEQFF.

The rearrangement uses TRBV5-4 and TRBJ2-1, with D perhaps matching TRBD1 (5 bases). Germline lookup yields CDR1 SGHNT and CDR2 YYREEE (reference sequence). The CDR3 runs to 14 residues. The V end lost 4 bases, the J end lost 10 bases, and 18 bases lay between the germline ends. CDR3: CASSLDSTVFEQFF. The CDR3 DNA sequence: TGTGCCAGCAGCCTCGACTCGACAGTATTCGAGCAGTTCTTC. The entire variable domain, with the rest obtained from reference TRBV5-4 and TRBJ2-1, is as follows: ETGVTQSPTHLIKTRGQQVTLRCSSQSGHNTVSWYQQALGQGPQFIFQYYREEENGRGNFPPRFSGLQFPNYSSELNVNALELDDSALYLCASSLDSTVFEQFFGPGTRLTVL.

This CDR3 reads CASSFDREETQYF. DNA for the CDR3: TGTGCCAGCAGCTTCGACAGGGAAGAGACCCAGTACTTC. The chain uses TRBV7-7 and TRBJ2-5, with 7 bases fitting TRBD1. The CDR3 contains 13 residues. V shed 3 bases, J shed 3 bases, and the junction held 1 base outside the gene matches. Germline lookup yields CDR1 SSHAT and CDR2 FNYEAQ (reference sequence).